This TCR beta chain was captured by sequencing in a study of monozygotic twins with cystic fibrosis. The overall study: Libraries were built from about 3 micrograms of fragmented DNA using about 15 PCR cycles. Study-level results: V usage most resembled the co-twin in 13 of 16 pairs.

Comments on this clone: Its cognate antigen is unknown.

V lost 0 bases to trimming and J lost 3 bases; unmatched junction nucleotides: 5. CDR1 SEHNR and CDR2 FQNEAQ come from the germline V gene (reference sequence). The CDR3 sequence is 16 residues long. Profiled with immunoSEQ multiplex PCR; TCRdb holds only in-frame clones, not every one. The sample consists of 30,000 or so clones, around 96% of them appearing once. The specimen sequenced was blood. The chain combines TRBV7-9 with TRBJ2-5, with 9 nucleotides matching TRBD2. The sequence derives from a girl aged 2-9 years with cystic fibrosis. The CDR3 spells CASSLAGTSSEETQYF. In DNA form, the CDR3 reads TGTGCCAGCAGCTTAGCTGGGACTAGCAGTGAAGAGACCCAGTACTTC.